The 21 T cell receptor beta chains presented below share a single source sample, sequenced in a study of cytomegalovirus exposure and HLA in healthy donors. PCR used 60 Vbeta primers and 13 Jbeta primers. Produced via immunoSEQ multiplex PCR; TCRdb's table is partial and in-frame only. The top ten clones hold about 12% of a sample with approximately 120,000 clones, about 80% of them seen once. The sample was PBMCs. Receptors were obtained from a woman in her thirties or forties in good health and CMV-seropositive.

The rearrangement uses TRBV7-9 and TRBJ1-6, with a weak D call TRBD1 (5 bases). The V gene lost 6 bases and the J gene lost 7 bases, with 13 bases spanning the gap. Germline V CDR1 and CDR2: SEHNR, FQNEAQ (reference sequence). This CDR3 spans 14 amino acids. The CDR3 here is CASRPGLPNSPLHF. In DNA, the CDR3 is TGTGCCAGCAGACCGGGACTCCCAAATTCACCCCTCCACTTT.

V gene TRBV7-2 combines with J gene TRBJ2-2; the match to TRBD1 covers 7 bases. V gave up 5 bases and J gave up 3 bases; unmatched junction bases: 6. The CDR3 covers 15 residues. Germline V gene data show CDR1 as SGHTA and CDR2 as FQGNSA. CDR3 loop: CASSTQGRHTGELFF. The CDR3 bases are TGTGCCAGCAGCACACAGGGGCGGCACACCGGGGAGCTGTTTTTT.

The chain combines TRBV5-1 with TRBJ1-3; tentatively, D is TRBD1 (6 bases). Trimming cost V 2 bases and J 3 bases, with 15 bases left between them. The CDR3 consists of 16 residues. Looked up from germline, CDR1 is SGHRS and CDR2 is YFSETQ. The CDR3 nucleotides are TGCGCCAGCAGCTTTGGGGGGGCGCGTTATGGAAACACCATATATTTT. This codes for CASSFGGARYGNTIYF.

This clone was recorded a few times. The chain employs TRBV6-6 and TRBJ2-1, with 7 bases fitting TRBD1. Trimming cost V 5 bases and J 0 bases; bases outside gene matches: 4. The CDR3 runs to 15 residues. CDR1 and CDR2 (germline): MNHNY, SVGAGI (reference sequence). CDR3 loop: CASSQGQISYNEQFF. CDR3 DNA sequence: TGTGCCAGCAGTCAGGGACAGATCTCCTACAATGAGCAGTTCTTC.

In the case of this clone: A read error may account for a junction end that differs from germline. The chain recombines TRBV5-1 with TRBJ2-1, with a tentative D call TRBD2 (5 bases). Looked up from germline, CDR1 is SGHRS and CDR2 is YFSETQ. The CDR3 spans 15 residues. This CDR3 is CASSLAPSSFNEQFF. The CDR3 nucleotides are TGCGCCAGCAGCTTAGCACCTAGCTCCTTCAATGAGCAGTTCTTC.

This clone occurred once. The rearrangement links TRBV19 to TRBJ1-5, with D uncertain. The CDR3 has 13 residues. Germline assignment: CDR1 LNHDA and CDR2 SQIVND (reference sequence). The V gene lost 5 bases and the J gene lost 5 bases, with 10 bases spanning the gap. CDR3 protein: CASSSGLYQPQHF. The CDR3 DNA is TGTGCCAGTAGTTCAGGTCTTTATCAGCCCCAGCATTTT.

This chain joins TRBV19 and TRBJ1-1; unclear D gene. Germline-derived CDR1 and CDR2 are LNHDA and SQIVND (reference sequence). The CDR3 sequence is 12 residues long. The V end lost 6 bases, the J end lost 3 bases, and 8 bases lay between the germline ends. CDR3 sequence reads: CASRQVDTEAFF. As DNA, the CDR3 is TGTGCCAGTAGGCAGGTAGACACTGAAGCTTTCTTT.

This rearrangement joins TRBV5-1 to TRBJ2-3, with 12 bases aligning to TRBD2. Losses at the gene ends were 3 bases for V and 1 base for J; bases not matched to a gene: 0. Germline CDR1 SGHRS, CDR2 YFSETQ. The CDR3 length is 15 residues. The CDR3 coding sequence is TGCGCCAGCAGCTGGACTAGCGGGGGCACAGATACGCAGTATTTT. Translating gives CASSWTSGGTDTQYF.

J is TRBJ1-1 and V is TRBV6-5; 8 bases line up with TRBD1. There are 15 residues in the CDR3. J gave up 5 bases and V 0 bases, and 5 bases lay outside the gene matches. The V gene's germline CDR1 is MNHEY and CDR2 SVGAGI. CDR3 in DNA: TGTGCCAGCAGTTACTCGACAGGGGCTGAGACTGAAGCTTTCTTT. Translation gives CASSYSTGAETEAFF.

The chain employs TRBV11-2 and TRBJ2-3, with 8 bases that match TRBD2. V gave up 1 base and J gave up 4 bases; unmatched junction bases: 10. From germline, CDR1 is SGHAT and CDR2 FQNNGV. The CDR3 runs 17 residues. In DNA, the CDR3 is TGTGCCAGCAGCTTAGTGGTAGATAACGGGGGGGCAGATACGCAGTATTTT. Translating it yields CASSLVVDNGGADTQYF.

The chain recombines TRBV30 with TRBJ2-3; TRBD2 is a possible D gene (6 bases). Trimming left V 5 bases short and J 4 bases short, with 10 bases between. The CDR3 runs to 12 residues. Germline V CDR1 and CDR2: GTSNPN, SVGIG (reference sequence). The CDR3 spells CAWGGWADTQYF. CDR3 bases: TGTGCCTGGGGGGGGTGGGCAGATACGCAGTATTTT.

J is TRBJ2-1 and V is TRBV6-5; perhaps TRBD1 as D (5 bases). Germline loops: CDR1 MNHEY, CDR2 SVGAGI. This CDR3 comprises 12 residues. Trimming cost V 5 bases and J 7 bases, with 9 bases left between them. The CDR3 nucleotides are TGTGCCAGCAGTACAAACAGGAATGAGCAGTTCTTC. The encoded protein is CASSTNRNEQFF.

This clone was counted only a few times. The CDR3 region has the DNA TGTGCCACCAGCAGAGAGGCAGTTTCCTACGAGCAGTACTTC. This encodes CATSREAVSYEQYF. The rearrangement uses TRBV15 and TRBJ2-7, with D hard to call. V was pared by 0 bases and J by 1 base, with 7 bases between. This CDR3 region has 14 residues. Germline V gene lookup returns CDR1 LNHNV and CDR2 YYDKDF (reference sequence).

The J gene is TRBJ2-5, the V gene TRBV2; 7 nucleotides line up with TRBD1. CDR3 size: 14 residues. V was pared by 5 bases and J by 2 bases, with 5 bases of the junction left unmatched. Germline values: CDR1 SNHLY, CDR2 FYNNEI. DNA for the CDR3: TGTGCCAGCAGTTTCACGGGACAGCAAGAGACCCAGTACTTC. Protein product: CASSFTGQQETQYF.

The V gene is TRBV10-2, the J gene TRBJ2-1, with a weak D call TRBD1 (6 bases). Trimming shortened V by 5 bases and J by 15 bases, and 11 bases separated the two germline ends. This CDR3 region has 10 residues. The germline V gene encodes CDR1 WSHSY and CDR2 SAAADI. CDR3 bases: TGCGCCAGCAGTCCTGGGGGCCGGTTCTTC. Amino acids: CASSPGGRFF.

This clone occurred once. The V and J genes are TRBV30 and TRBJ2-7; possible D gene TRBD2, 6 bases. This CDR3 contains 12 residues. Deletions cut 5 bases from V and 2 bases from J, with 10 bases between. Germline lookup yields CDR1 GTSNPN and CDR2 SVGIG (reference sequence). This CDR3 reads CAWSGAAYEQYF. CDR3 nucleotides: TGTGCCTGGTCGGGAGCGGCCTACGAGCAGTACTTC.

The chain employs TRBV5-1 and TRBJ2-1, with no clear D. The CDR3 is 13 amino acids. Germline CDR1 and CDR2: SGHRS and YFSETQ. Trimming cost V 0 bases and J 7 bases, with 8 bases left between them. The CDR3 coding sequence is TGCGCCAGCAGCTTGGTATTCGGGAATGAGCAGTTCTTC. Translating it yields CASSLVFGNEQFF. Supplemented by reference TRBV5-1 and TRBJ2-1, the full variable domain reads KAGVTQTPRYLIKTRGQQVTLSCSPISGHRSVSWYQQTPGQGLQFLFEYFSETQRNKGNFPGRFSGRQFSNSRSEMNVSTLELGDSALYLCASSLVFGNEQFFGPGTRLTVL.

CDR3 nucleotide sequence: TGCGCCAGCAACCCCGGCAGGGATTCGAACTATGGCTACACCTTC. It yields the protein CASNPGRDSNYGYTF. The chain recombines TRBV5-1 with TRBJ1-2; D might be TRBD1 (5 bases). The V end was cut by 6 bases, the J end by 2 bases, with 17 bases between. CDR3 length: 15 residues. In germline, CDR1 is SGHRS, CDR2 YFSETQ.

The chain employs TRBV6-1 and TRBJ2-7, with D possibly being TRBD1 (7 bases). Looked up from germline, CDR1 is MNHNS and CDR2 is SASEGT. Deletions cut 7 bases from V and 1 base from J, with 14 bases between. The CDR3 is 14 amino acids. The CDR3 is CASTQGGFSYEQYF. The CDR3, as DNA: TGTGCCAGCACTCAGGGGGGTTTTTCCTACGAGCAGTACTTC.

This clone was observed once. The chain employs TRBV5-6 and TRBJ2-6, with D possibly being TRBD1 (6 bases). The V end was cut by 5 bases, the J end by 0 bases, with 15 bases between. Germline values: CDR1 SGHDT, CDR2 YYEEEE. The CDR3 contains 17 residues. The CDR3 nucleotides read TGTGCCAGCAGGGTTTTGGACAGACCCTCTGGGGCCAACGTCCTGACTTTC. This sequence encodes CASRVLDRPSGANVLTF. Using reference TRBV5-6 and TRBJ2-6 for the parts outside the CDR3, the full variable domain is DAGVTQSPTHLIKTRGQQVTLRCSPKSGHDTVSWYQQALGQGPQFIFQYYEEEERQRGNFPDRFSGHQFPNYSSELNVNALLLGDSALYLCASRVLDRPSGANVLTFGAGSRLTVL.

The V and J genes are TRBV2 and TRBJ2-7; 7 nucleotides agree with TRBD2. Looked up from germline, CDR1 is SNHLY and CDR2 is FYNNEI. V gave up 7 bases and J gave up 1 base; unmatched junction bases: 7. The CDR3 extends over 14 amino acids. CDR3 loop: CASIDSGLSYEQYF. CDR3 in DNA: TGTGCCAGCATTGACTCGGGACTATCCTACGAGCAGTACTTC.